Listed here are 28 T cell receptor beta chains from one sample, sequenced in a study of radiation and T cells in renal cell carcinoma (dated by TCRdb to the early 2020s). According to the study, the label for this sample's time point signals: blood 2 weeks post-SBRT. The treatment or condition label, read with the paper, signifies: 15 Gy SBRT to primary tumor, nephrectomy 4 weeks later. Receptors were amplified or captured by the immunoSEQ multiplex PCR assay. TCRdb holds this immuneACCESS table with in-frame rearrangements only. Some clones are missing; in checked studies, unresolved V genes explain under half, and the rest has no known cause. Within this sample are roughly 130,000 clones, with 75% to 85% of them counted one time only. 1.5% to 2% of the sample is in the top ten clones. The starting material was blood, obtained from a patient whose treatment included radiotherapy and nephrectomy. The source of these receptors is a woman in her sixties with renal cell carcinoma.

The chain carries TRBV6-5 and TRBJ2-2; the D gene is possibly TRBD1 (6 bases). CDR3 length: 15 residues. Germline CDR1 MNHEY, CDR2 SVGAGI. Trimming pared 7 bases from V and 3 bases from J, leaving 15 bases between. In DNA, the CDR3 is TGTGCCAGCACCTTCACAGGGTGGTACACCGGGGAGCTGTTTTTT. This encodes CASTFTGWYTGELFF.

V and J are TRBV6-4 and TRBJ2-3; D not resolved. CDR3 length: 17 residues. In germline, CDR1 is MRHNA, CDR2 SNTAGT. Trimming stripped 0 bases from V and 0 bases from J, with 13 bases between. In DNA, the CDR3 is TGTGCCAGCAGTGACTCGAAACATACCCCTAGCACAGATACGCAGTATTTT. This encodes CASSDSKHTPSTDTQYF.

The chain joins TRBV30 to TRBJ1-2; 8 bases agree with TRBD1. CDR3 length: 15 amino acids. Germline CDR1 reads GTSNPN; CDR2 reads SVGIG (reference sequence). Trimming removed 3 bases from V and 4 bases from J; junction bases left unmatched: 10. The chain's CDR3 is CAWSAGTGRTYGYTF. The DNA for the CDR3 is TGTGCCTGGAGCGCAGGGACAGGACGAACCTATGGCTACACCTTC. The variable domain in full, completed from reference TRBV30 and TRBJ1-2, reads SQTIHQWPATLVQPVGSPLSLECTVEGTSNPNLYWYRQAAGRGLQLLFYSVGIGQISSEVPQNLSASRPQDRQFILSSKKLLLSDSGFYLCAWSAGTGRTYGYTFGSGTRLTVV.

This rearrangement joins TRBV7-9 to TRBJ1-4; D not resolved. Germline V gene sequence: CDR1 SEHNR, CDR2 FQNEAQ (reference sequence). The ends were cut back, 5 bases at V and 0 bases at J, with 7 bases in the middle. The length of the CDR3 is 14 residues. Written as DNA, the CDR3 is TGTGCCAGCAGCCCCCTCGCAACTAATGAAAAACTGTTTTTT. Protein product: CASSPLATNEKLFF.

The V gene is TRBV11-2, the J gene TRBJ2-1; either TRBD1 or TRBD2 may supply D (6 bases each). V was trimmed by 1 base and J by 1 base, leaving 14 bases between them. The germline CDR1 and CDR2 sequences are SGHAT and FQNNGV. This CDR3 spans 17 amino acids. CDR3 residues: CASSLVIGGLSYNEQFF. In DNA form, the CDR3 reads TGTGCCAGCAGCTTAGTCATTGGGGGGCTGTCCTACAATGAGCAGTTCTTC. Supplemented by reference TRBV11-2 and TRBJ2-1, the full variable domain reads EAGVAQSPRYKIIEKRQSVAFWCNPISGHATLYWYQQILGQGPKLLIQFQNNGVVDDSQLPKDRFSAERLKGVDSTLKIQPAKLEDSAVYLCASSLVIGGLSYNEQFFGPGTRLTVL.

This sequence joins TRBV11-2 and TRBJ2-7; tentatively, D is TRBD1 (7 bases). V lost 5 bases and J lost 4, with 18 bases in between. The germline gives CDR1 SGHAT, CDR2 FQNNGV. CDR3 length: 15 residues. The CDR3 loop reads CASSPQTGTAYEQYF. For the CDR3, the DNA is TGTGCCAGCAGCCCCCAGACAGGGACTGCATACGAGCAGTACTTC. Together with reference TRBV11-2 and TRBJ2-7, the CDR3 gives the full variable domain: EAGVAQSPRYKIIEKRQSVAFWCNPISGHATLYWYQQILGQGPKLLIQFQNNGVVDDSQLPKDRFSAERLKGVDSTLKIQPAKLEDSAVYLCASSPQTGTAYEQYFGPGTRLTVT.

The chain couples TRBV27 to TRBJ2-1; perhaps D is TRBD1 or TRBD2 (5 bases each). The CDR3 contains 12 residues. The germline CDR1 and CDR2 sequences are MNHEY and SMNVEV (reference sequence). Here the CDR3 reads CAAGGEVGEQFF. The CDR3 DNA sequence: TGTGCAGCTGGGGGTGAGGTCGGTGAGCAGTTCTTC.

The chain couples TRBV5-8 to TRBJ1-2, with D tentatively TRBD1 (5 bases). The CDR3 runs 12 residues. V gave up 5 bases and J gave up 8 bases, with 13 bases separating them. The germline V gene has CDR1 SGHTS and CDR2 YDEGEE. CDR3 in amino acids: CASRPDRRGYTF. The CDR3 DNA reads as TGTGCCAGCAGACCTGACAGACGGGGCTACACCTTC.

This chain links TRBV10-2 with TRBJ2-7, with TRBD2 identical over 12 bases. J gave up 6 bases and V 5 bases, and 8 bases lay outside the gene matches. The CDR3 has 15 residues. Looked up from germline, CDR1 is WSHSY and CDR2 is SAAADI. CDR3 sequence reads: CASSLLAGGPGEQYF. CDR3 in DNA: TGCGCCAGCAGTCTCCTAGCGGGGGGGCCAGGCGAGCAGTACTTC.

The V call is TRBV5-5, the J call TRBJ2-2; 12 bases fit TRBD2. With V trimmed by 3 bases and J by 4 bases, 4 bases remained unmatched. This CDR3 has 16 amino acids. Germline V gene data show CDR1 as SGHKS and CDR2 as YYEKEE (reference sequence). The CDR3 here is CASSSSGGAATGELFF. The DNA for the CDR3 is TGTGCCAGCAGCTCTAGCGGGGGGGCCGCCACCGGGGAGCTGTTTTTT.

The chain employs TRBV7-9 and TRBJ1-1; weak D call: TRBD1 (6 bases). The ends were cut back, 5 bases at V and 3 bases at J, with 25 bases in the middle. The CDR3 spans 18 residues. Looked up from germline, CDR1 is SEHNR and CDR2 is FQNEAQ (reference sequence). CDR3 in DNA: TGTGCCAGCAGCCCCCCGGTGGCACAGGGAGTAACCGACACTGAAGCTTTCTTT. This codes for CASSPPVAQGVTDTEAFF. The entire variable domain, with the rest obtained from reference TRBV7-9 and TRBJ1-1, is as follows: DTGVSQNPRHKITKRGQNVTFRCDPISEHNRLYWYRQTLGQGPEFLTYFQNEAQLEKSRLLSDRFSAERPKGSFSTLEIQRTEQGDSAMYLCASSPPVAQGVTDTEAFFGQGTRLTVV.

J is TRBJ1-5 and V is TRBV28; D might be TRBD1 (6 bases). The CDR3 loop spans 14 amino acids. Trimming pared 7 bases from V and 8 bases from J, leaving 18 bases between. Germline values: CDR1 MDHEN, CDR2 SYDVKM. The CDR3 DNA is TGTGCCAGCAAGATTACAGGGATGGGAGAGCCCCAGCATTTT. Encoded protein: CASKITGMGEPQHF. The full variable domain, with the rest looked up from reference TRBV28 and TRBJ1-5, is DVKVTQSSRYLVKRTGEKVFLECVQDMDHENMFWYRQDPGLGLRLIYFSYDVKMKEKGDIPEGYSVSREKKERFSLILESASTNQTSMYLCASKITGMGEPQHFGDGTRLSIL.

There are a few counts of this clone. This chain joins TRBV19 and TRBJ1-5; D may be TRBD1 (5 bases). Trimming left V 3 bases short and J 5 bases short, with 17 bases between. Germline-derived CDR1 and CDR2 are LNHDA and SQIVND (reference sequence). This CDR3 is 16 amino acids long. The CDR3 region is CASSIRRGRVDQPQHF. CDR3 DNA: TGTGCCAGTAGTATCAGAAGGGGCAGGGTAGATCAGCCCCAGCATTTT.

This chain connects TRBV7-2 to TRBJ2-7; 7 bases map to TRBD2. CDR1 and CDR2 (germline): SGHTA, FQGNSA. The V and J ends lost 5 bases and 10 bases, in that order; junction bases with no gene match: 11. CDR3 size: 13 residues. In DNA, the CDR3 is TGTGCCAGCAGCAATACCCCGGGCGGGAGCCAGTACTTC. This translates into CASSNTPGGSQYF.

The chain couples TRBV4-1 to TRBJ1-2; 9 bases line up with TRBD1. Germline V CDR1 and CDR2: MGHRA, YSYEKL. Trimming cost V 4 bases and J 7 bases; bases outside gene matches: 10. This CDR3 comprises 15 residues. The CDR3 coding sequence is TGCGCCAGCAGCCTCGAACCGGGACAGGGTTTTGGCTACACCTTC. It specifies CASSLEPGQGFGYTF.

The chain employs TRBV9 and TRBJ2-5; D is perhaps TRBD1 or TRBD2 (5 bases each). The V gene lost 2 bases and the J gene lost 2 bases, with 13 bases spanning the gap. Germline lookup yields CDR1 SGDLS and CDR2 YYNGEE. CDR3 length: 15 amino acids. DNA of the CDR3: TGTGCCAGCAGCGTTGATCCGGGACGGCAAGAGACCCAGTACTTC. Translated, it gives CASSVDPGRQETQYF.

The chain combines TRBV4-1 with TRBJ2-1, with D possibly TRBD2 on 7 matching bases. The CDR3 is 15 amino acids. Germline CDR1 MGHRA, CDR2 YSYEKL. V was pared by 6 bases and J by 10 bases, with 22 bases between. CDR3 sequence reads: CASSLERLAQGEQFF. The CDR3 nucleotides read TGCGCCAGCAGTCTCGAGAGACTAGCTCAGGGGGAGCAGTTCTTC.

This clone was recorded once. J is TRBJ1-3 and V is TRBV27; D might be TRBD1 (5 bases). This CDR3 has 15 amino acids. Trimming shortened V by 2 bases and J by 4 bases, and 12 bases separated the two germline ends. CDR1 and CDR2 (germline): MNHEY, SMNVEV (reference sequence). The CDR3 DNA follows: TGTGCCAGCAGTTTAATAGGGGCCGAAGGAAACACCATATATTTT. Translated: CASSLIGAEGNTIYF.

The chain links TRBV19 to TRBJ2-1; weak D call: TRBD2 (6 bases). Germline lookup yields CDR1 LNHDA and CDR2 SQIVND (reference sequence). This CDR3 is built from 15 residues. The germline V and J ends were trimmed by 0 bases and 5 bases, with 11 bases remaining between them. CDR3 sequence: CASSIEGGRNNEQFF. The CDR3, as DNA: TGTGCCAGTAGTATAGAGGGGGGTCGAAACAATGAGCAGTTCTTC.

This chain connects TRBV19 to TRBJ1-3; unclear D gene. Trimming pared 5 bases from V and 1 base from J, leaving 15 bases between. Germline V lookup: CDR1 LNHDA, CDR2 SQIVND (reference sequence). This CDR3 is 16 amino acids long. The CDR3 DNA reads TGTGCCAGTAGTTCACTTTGGACCGCATCTGGAAACACCATATATTTT. Protein sequence: CASSSLWTASGNTIYF.

The rearrangement joins TRBV5-8 to TRBJ2-3; tentative D call: TRBD2 (6 bases). Germline values: CDR1 SGHTS, CDR2 YDEGEE. The CDR3 sequence is 13 residues long. V was trimmed by 3 bases and J by 4 bases, leaving 9 bases between them. The CDR3 DNA is TGTGCCAGCAGCTCCCGACTAGCAGATACGCAGTATTTT. Its translation is CASSSRLADTQYF. Looking up the rest from reference TRBV5-8 and TRBJ2-3 gives the full variable domain: EAGVTQSPTHLIKTRGQQATLRCSPISGHTSVYWYQQALGLGLQFLLWYDEGEERNRGNFPPRFSGRQFPNYSSELNVNALELEDSALYLCASSSRLADTQYFGPGTRLTVL.

The chain uses TRBV11-2 and TRBJ1-2; D possibly corresponds to TRBD1 (5 bases). The CDR3 consists of 18 residues. Trimming shortened V by 2 bases and J by 8 bases, and 27 bases separated the two germline ends. Germline V gene data show CDR1 as SGHAT and CDR2 as FQNNGV. The CDR3: CASSLSPGRTGTFGGYTF. CDR3 in DNA: TGTGCCAGCAGCTTATCACCTGGTCGCACCGGGACCTTCGGAGGCTACACCTTC.

V is TRBV6-5 and J is TRBJ1-2; D remains ambiguous. Trimming stripped 2 bases from V and 0 bases from J, with 4 bases between. Germline CDR1 is MNHEY and CDR2 is SVGAGI. This CDR3 is 13 amino acids long. The CDR3 spells CASSYAPNYGYTF. The CDR3 DNA follows: TGTGCCAGCAGTTACGCCCCTAACTATGGCTACACCTTC.

The J gene is TRBJ1-1, the V gene TRBV7-2; 8 nucleotides agree with TRBD1. The germline gives CDR1 SGHTA, CDR2 FQGNSA. Germline trimming cut 9 bases from V and 9 bases from J; bases unmatched to any gene: 9. The CDR3 sequence is 12 residues long. This chain's CDR3 is CASNLGQGKAFF. As DNA, the CDR3 is TGTGCCAGTAACCTTGGACAGGGAAAAGCTTTCTTT.

The chain employs TRBV2 and TRBJ1-1, with a tentative D call TRBD1 (5 bases). Germline V lookup: CDR1 SNHLY, CDR2 FYNNEI. V lost 5 bases, J lost 4 bases, and 11 bases lay in between. The CDR3 covers 13 residues. The CDR3 DNA reads as TGTGCCAGCAGTCCCCAGGGTATCACTGAAGCTTTCTTT. Translating it yields CASSPQGITEAFF. The whole variable domain, filled in from reference TRBV2 and TRBJ1-1, reads EPEVTQTPSHQVTQMGQEVILRCVPISNHLYFYWYRQILGQKVEFLVSFYNNEISEKSEIFDDQFSVERPDGSNFTLKIRSTKLEDSAMYFCASSPQGITEAFFGQGTRLTVV.

In the case of this clone: Other DNA sequences of this sample code for an identical CDR3. The V call is TRBV18, the J call TRBJ1-2; TRBD1 matches 7 bases. The CDR3 is 13 residues long. V shed 3 bases, J shed 3 bases, and the junction held 1 base outside the gene matches. Germline V CDR1 and CDR2: KGHSH, LQKENI. This CDR3 is CASSPGQDYGYTF. Here the CDR3 DNA reads TGTGCCAGCTCACCCGGACAGGACTATGGCTACACCTTC.

The V call is TRBV7-8, the J call TRBJ2-3; possibly TRBD1 for D (6 bases). CDR1 SGHVS and CDR2 FQNEAQ come from the germline V gene. V was pared by 5 bases and J by 0 bases, with 12 bases between. This CDR3 is built from 15 residues. DNA for the CDR3: TGTGCCAGCAGCCGGACAGATTCTAGCACAGATACGCAGTATTTT. It codes for CASSRTDSSTDTQYF.

The chain has TRBV2 and TRBJ1-5, with D unresolved. The germline gives CDR1 SNHLY, CDR2 FYNNEI. CDR3 length equals 13 residues. The germline V and J ends were trimmed by 5 bases and 2 bases, with 7 bases remaining between them. The CDR3 reads CASSNSRNQPQHF. The CDR3 nucleotides read TGTGCCAGCAGTAACAGCCGCAATCAGCCCCAGCATTTT.